This T cell receptor (beta chain) was recovered during a study of OX40 agonist ivuxolimab in advanced cancers. Study at large: Ivuxolimab, an agonist antibody against OX40 (CD134), was given to patients. From roughly 20 to 90 years was the age range, with a mean of 60 years, and approximately 80% were male. Points from the study as a whole: The specificity for antigen of the expanded peripheral T cells was not determined.

Generated by immunoSEQ multiplex PCR, the TCRdb table keeps only in-frame clones and is missing some. This table holds tens of thousands of clones, over 90% found once. V shed 3 bases, J shed 3 bases, and the junction held 2 bases outside the gene matches. Germline assignment: CDR1 SGHTA and CDR2 FQGNSA. The CDR3 extends over 16 amino acids. Notes on this clone: As yet, its antigen is unknown.

Material: CD4+ or CD8+ T cells sorted from blood, obtained in a trial of the OX40 agonist ivuxolimab. The chain joins TRBV7-2 to TRBJ2-1, with 13 positions matching TRBD2. This clonotype was sampled from an adult with an advanced solid tumor such as melanoma, head and neck, liver or kidney cancer. In nucleotides, the CDR3 is TGTGCCAGCAGCTTGGGGACTAGCGGGAACTACAATGAGCAGTTCTTC. Amino acids: CASSLGTSGNYNEQFF.